The clone carrying this T cell receptor (beta chain) was found many times. The antigen is unknown. TCRdb re-analysed the reads in MiXCR, keeping a single row per CDR3 protein. The sample includes about 310,000 distinct CDR3 sequences, about a tenth of them seen just once. This specimen belongs to a study of T cell repertoires in cytomegalovirus infection. Study-level background: From public TCR beta signatures came an indication of both CMV infection and matching HLA type. The study's findings and limits: Pooled public TCR beta family frequency picked out CMV carriers with the relevant HLA. Clonotypes of TCR beta that were HLA-C-restricted and CMV-specific dominated the ex vivo response.

CDR1 and CDR2 from the germline V gene are SGHNT and YYREEE (reference sequence). CDR3 length: 14 amino acids. V was clipped by 4 bases and J by 1 base, with 10 bases between them. The origin of this receptor is a human donor in good health (CMV status not recorded). Some clones in this sample may be carry-over from other donors' samples. The rearrangement uses TRBV5-4 and TRBJ2-3; D possibly corresponds to TRBD1 (6 bases). Source material: PBMCs. As DNA, the CDR3 is TGTGCCAGCAGCCATCCAGGGGGCACAGATACGCAGTATTTT. Translating gives CASSHPGGTDTQYF.